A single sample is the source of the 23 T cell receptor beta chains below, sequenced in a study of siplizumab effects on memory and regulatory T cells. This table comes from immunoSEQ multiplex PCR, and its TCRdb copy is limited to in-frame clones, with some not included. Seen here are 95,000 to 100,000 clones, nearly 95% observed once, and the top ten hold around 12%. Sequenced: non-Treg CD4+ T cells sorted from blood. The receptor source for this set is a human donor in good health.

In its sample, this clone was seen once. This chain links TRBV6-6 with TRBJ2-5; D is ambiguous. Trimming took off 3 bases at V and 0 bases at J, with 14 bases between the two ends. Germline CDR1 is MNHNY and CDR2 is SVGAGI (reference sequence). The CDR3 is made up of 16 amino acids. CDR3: CASSYGRSEYQETQYF. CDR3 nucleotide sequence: TGTGCCAGCAGTTATGGGCGGAGTGAGTACCAAGAGACCCAGTACTTC.

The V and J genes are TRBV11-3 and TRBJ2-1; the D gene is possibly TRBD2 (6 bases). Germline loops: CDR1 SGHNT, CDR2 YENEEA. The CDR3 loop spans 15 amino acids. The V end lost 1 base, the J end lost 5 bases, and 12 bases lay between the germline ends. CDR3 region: CASSLVVGGNNEQFF. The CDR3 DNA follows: TGTGCCAGCAGCTTAGTGGTGGGGGGTAACAATGAGCAGTTCTTC.

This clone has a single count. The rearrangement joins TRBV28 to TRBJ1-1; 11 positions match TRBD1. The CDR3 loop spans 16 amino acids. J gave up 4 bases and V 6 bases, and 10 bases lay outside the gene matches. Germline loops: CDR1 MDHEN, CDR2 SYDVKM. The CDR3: CASSRDRGSWGTEAFF. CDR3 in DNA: TGTGCCAGCAGCCGGGACAGGGGGAGCTGGGGCACTGAAGCTTTCTTT. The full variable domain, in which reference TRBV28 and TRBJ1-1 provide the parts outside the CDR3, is DVKVTQSSRYLVKRTGEKVFLECVQDMDHENMFWYRQDPGLGLRLIYFSYDVKMKEKGDIPEGYSVSREKKERFSLILESASTNQTSMYLCASSRDRGSWGTEAFFGQGTRLTVV.

The CDR3 nucleotides are TGCAGTGCTAGAAATCAGAATGAGCAGTTCTTC. Translating it yields CSARNQNEQFF. This rearrangement joins TRBV20-1 to TRBJ2-1; D not certain. The germline V gene encodes CDR1 DFQATT and CDR2 SNEGSKA (reference sequence). CDR3 size: 11 residues. V dropped 2 bases and J dropped 7 bases, with 6 bases sitting between them.

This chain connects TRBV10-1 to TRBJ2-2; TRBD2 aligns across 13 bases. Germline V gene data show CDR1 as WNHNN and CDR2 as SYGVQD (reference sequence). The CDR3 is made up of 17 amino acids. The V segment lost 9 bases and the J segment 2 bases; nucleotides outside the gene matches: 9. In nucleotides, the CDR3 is TGCGCCAGATTACCCTCGGGACTAGCGGGAAACACCGGGGAGCTGTTTTTT. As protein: CARLPSGLAGNTGELFF.

This CDR3 is CASSLVRTGELFF. In DNA, the CDR3 is TGTGCCAGCAGCTTAGTGAGGACCGGGGAGCTGTTTTTT. This chain links TRBV13 with TRBJ2-2; D is uncertain. CDR1 is PRHDT and CDR2 is FYEKMQ in the germline V gene (reference sequence). Trimming pared 1 base from V and 5 bases from J, leaving 5 bases between. The CDR3 runs 13 residues.

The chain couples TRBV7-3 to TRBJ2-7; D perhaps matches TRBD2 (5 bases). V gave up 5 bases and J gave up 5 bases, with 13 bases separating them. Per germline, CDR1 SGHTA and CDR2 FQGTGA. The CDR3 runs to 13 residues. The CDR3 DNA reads TGTGCCAGCAGCGCACGGGGAGTTAACGAGCAGTACTTC. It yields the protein CASSARGVNEQYF.

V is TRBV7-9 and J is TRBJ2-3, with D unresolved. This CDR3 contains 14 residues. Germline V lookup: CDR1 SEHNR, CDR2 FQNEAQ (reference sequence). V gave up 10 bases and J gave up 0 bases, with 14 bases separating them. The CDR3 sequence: CAKSPLSSTDTQYF. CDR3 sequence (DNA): TGTGCCAAAAGTCCCTTATCTAGCACAGATACGCAGTATTTT.

CDR3 DNA sequence: TGTGCCAGTAGTAAACAGGGGAGGTACGAGCAGTACTTC. Translation gives CASSKQGRYEQYF. This chain links TRBV19 with TRBJ2-5; D is perhaps TRBD1 (7 bases). The DNA matches TRBJ2-7 better at its end, which makes the J call doubtful. This CDR3 is 13 amino acids long. Germline CDR1 is LNHDA and CDR2 is SQIVND (reference sequence).

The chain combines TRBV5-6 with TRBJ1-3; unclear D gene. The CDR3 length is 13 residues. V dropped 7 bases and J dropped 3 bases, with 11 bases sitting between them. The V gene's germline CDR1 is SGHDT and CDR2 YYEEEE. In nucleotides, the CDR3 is TGTGCCAGCGGGCTTCCGAGTGGAAACACCATATATTTT. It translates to CASGLPSGNTIYF.

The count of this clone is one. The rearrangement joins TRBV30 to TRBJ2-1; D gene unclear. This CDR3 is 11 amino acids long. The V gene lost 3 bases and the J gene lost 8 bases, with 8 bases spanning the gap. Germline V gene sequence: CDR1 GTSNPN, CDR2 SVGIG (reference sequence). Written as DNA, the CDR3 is TGTGCCTGGAGCCCGAACTATGAGCAGTTCTTC. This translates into CAWSPNYEQFF.

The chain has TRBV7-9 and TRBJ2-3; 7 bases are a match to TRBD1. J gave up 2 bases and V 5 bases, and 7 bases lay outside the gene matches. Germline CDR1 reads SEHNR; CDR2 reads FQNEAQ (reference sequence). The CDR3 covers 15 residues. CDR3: CASSRRDSPTDTQYF. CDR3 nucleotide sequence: TGTGCCAGCAGCCGAAGGGACAGTCCCACAGATACGCAGTATTTT.

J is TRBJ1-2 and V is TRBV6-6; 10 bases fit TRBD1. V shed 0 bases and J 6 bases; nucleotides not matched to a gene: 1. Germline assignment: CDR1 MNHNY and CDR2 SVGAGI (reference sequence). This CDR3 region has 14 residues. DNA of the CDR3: TGTGCCAGCAGTTACTCGGGACAGGGGAATGGCTACACCTTC. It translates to CASSYSGQGNGYTF.

The CDR3 region is CASSLVRTSGGDNEQFF. In DNA, the CDR3 is TGCGCCAGCAGCTTGGTAAGGACTAGCGGGGGAGACAATGAGCAGTTCTTC. V and J are TRBV5-1 and TRBJ2-1; TRBD2 agrees at 13 bases. The germline gives CDR1 SGHRS, CDR2 YFSETQ. V gave up 0 bases and J gave up 5 bases; unmatched junction bases: 5. The CDR3 sequence is 17 residues long.

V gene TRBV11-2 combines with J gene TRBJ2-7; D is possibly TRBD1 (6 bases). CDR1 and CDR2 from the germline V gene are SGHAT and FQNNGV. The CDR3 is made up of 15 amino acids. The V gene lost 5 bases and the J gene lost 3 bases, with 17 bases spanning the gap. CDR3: CASSPAPGADYEQYF. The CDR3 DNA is TGTGCCAGCAGCCCTGCTCCAGGGGCGGACTACGAGCAGTACTTC.

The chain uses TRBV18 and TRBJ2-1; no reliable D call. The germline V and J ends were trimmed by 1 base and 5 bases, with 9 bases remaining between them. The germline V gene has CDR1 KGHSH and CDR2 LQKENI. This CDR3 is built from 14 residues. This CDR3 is CASSPQRADNEQFF. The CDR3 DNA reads TGTGCCAGCTCACCACAAAGGGCGGACAATGAGCAGTTCTTC. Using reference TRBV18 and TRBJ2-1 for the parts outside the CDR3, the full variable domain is NAGVMQNPRHLVRRRGQEARLRCSPMKGHSHVYWYRQLPEEGLKFMVYLQKENIIDESGMPKERFSAEFPKEGPSILRIQQVVRGDSAAYFCASSPQRADNEQFFGPGTRLTVL.

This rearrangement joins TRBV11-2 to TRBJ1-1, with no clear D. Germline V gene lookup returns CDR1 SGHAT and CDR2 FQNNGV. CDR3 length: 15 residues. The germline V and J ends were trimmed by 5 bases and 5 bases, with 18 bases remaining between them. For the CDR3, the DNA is TGTGCCAGCAGCCCCCGGATTTTTTCGGGAACTGAAGCTTTCTTT. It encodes CASSPRIFSGTEAFF.

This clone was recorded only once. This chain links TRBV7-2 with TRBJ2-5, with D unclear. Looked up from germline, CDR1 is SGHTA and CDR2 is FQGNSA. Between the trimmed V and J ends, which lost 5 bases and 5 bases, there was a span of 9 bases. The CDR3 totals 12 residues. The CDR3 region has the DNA TGTGCCAGCAGCCTGTCGAGGGAGACCCAGTACTTC. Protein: CASSLSRETQYF.

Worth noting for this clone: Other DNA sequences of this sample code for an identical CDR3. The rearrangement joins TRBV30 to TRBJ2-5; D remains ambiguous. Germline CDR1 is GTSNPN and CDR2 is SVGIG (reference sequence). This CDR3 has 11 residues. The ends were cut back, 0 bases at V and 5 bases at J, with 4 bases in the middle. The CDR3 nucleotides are TGTGCCTGGAGTGTTGGCGAGACCCAGTACTTC. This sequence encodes CAWSVGETQYF. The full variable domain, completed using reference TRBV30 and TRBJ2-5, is SQTIHQWPATLVQPVGSPLSLECTVEGTSNPNLYWYRQAAGRGLQLLFYSVGIGQISSEVPQNLSASRPQDRQFILSSKKLLLSDSGFYLCAWSVGETQYFGPGTRLLVL.

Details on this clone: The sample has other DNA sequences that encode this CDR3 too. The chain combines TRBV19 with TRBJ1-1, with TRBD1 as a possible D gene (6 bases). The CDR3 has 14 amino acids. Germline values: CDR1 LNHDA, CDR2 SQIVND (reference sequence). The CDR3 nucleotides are TGTGCTAGTGCAACAGGGAGTCGAGTCACTGAAGCTTTCTTT. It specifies CASATGSRVTEAFF.

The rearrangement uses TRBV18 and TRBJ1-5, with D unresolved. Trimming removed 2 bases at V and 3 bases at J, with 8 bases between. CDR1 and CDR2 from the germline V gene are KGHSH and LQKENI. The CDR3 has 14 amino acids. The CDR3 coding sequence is TGTGCCAGCTCACCAAACTATGCCAATCAGCCCCAGCATTTT. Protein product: CASSPNYANQPQHF.

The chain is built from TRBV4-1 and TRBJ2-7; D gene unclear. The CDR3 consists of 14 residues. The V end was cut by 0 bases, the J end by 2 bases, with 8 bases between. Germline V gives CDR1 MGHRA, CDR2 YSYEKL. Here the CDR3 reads CASSQDLQAYEQYF. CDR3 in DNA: TGCGCCAGCAGCCAAGATCTCCAGGCCTACGAGCAGTACTTC.

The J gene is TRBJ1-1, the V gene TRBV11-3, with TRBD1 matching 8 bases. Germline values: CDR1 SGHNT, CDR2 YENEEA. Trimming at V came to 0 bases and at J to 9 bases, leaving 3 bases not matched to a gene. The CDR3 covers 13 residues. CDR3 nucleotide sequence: TGTGCCAGCAGCTTAGAAGCAGGGGGCAAAGCTTTCTTT. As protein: CASSLEAGGKAFF.